This T cell receptor beta chain comes out of a study of blood T cell repertoires in COVID-19. Study-level information: Samples came from the United States, Italy and Spain, spanning acute and convalescent COVID-19.

This clone appeared a few times. Profiled with immunoSEQ multiplex PCR; TCRdb holds only in-frame clones, not every one. This sample has 200,000 to 300,000 clones; roughly 81% occur once, and the top ten carry 4%. Specimen: peripheral blood. The source of this sequence is a man aged 50 or older with acute or convalescent COVID-19.

The CDR3 sequence is CASSQDSGRGSSYNSPLHF. For the CDR3, the DNA is TGCGCCAGCAGCCAAGATAGCGGGCGCGGCAGCTCCTATAATTCACCCCTCCACTTT. The chain uses TRBV4-1 and TRBJ1-6; D ambiguous. Germline-derived CDR1 and CDR2 are MGHRA and YSYEKL. The CDR3 runs 19 residues. The V end lost 0 bases, the J end lost 0 bases, and 15 bases lay between the germline ends.